This T cell receptor beta chain was retrieved from a study of cytomegalovirus exposure and HLA in healthy donors. Whole-study context: Earlier, some 200 million T cells were analyzed, and approximately 110 million unique TCR beta sequences were found among them. Study-wide results and caveats: Earlier analysis found most TCR beta V segments productive about 87% or about 30% of the time.

PCR used 60 Vbeta primers and 13 Jbeta primers. Assay used: immunoSEQ multiplex PCR; TCRdb lists only in-frame clones, some missing. The sample has more than 110,000 clones, about four fifths seen once. About this clone itself: Its antigen is unknown.

The CDR3 is 13 residues long. Deletions cut 5 bases from V and 2 bases from J, with 12 bases between. Per germline, CDR1 SQVTM and CDR2 ANQGSEA. The chain joins TRBV29-1 to TRBJ1-2; D ambiguous. This TCR came from a man aged 35 to 55 in good health and CMV-seropositive. The specimen was PBMCs. CDR3 protein: CSVILSGNYGYTF. The CDR3 bases are TGCAGCGTTATCCTGAGCGGGAACTATGGCTACACCTTC.